This TCR beta chain was sequenced during a study of identical twins. Germline V lookup: CDR1 PRHDT, CDR2 FYEKMQ (reference sequence). CDR3 length: 15 residues. Trimming removed 5 bases from V and 8 bases from J, with 19 bases in between. TCRdb redid the calling of the 5' RACE reads with MiXCR, one entry per CDR3 protein. The sample includes about 240,000 distinct CDR3 sequences, approximately 8% of them seen just once. This clonotype was counted ten times or more. In addition, the sample was reused for a study of yellow fever vaccine responses in identical twins.

Sequencing used CD8+ T cells sorted from blood. V gene TRBV13 combines with J gene TRBJ2-1; D remains ambiguous. The receptor's source is a woman between 18 and 29 years old in good health. CDR3 in DNA: TGTGCCAGCAGCCCAAAGGACGCGATTCGGGATGAGCAGTTCTTC. It codes for CASSPKDAIRDEQFF.